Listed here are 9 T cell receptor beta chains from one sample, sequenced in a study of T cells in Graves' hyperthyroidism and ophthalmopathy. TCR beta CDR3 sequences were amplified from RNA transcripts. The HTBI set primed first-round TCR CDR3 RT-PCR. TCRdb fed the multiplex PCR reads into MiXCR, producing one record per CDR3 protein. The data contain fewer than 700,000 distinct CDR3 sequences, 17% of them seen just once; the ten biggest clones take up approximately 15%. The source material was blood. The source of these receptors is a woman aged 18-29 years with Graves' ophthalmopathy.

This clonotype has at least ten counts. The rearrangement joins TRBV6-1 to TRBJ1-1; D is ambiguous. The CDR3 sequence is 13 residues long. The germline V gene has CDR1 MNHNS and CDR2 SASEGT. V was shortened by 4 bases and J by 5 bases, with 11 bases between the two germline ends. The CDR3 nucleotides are TGTGCCAGCAGTGTCAAGGGTGGGACTGAAGCTTTCTTT. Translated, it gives CASSVKGGTEAFF.

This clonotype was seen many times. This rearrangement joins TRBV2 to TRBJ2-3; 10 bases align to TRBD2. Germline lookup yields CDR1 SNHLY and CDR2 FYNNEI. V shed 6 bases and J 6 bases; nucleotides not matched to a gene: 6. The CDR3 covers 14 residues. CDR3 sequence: CASRLAGLYDTQYF. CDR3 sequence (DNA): TGTGCCAGCAGACTAGCGGGGTTATACGATACGCAGTATTTT. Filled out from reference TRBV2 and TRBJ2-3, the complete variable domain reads EPEVTQTPSHQVTQMGQEVILRCVPISNHLYFYWYRQILGQKVEFLVSFYNNEISEKSEIFDDQFSVERPDGSNFTLKIRSTKLEDSAMYFCASRLAGLYDTQYFGPGTRLTVL.

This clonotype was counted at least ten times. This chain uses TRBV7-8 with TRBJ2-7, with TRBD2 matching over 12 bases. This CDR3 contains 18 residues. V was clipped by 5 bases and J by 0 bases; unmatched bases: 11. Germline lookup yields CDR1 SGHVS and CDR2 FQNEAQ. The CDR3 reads CASSRAASGGESSYEQYF. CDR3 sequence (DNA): TGTGCCAGCAGCCGTGCGGCTAGCGGGGGGGAAAGCTCCTACGAGCAGTACTTC.

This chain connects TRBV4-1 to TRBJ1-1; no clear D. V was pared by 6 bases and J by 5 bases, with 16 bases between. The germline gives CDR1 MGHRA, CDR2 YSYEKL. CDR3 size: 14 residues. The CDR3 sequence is CASRGTVAGTEAFF. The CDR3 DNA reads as TGCGCCAGCAGGGGTACAGTGGCTGGGACTGAAGCTTTCTTT.

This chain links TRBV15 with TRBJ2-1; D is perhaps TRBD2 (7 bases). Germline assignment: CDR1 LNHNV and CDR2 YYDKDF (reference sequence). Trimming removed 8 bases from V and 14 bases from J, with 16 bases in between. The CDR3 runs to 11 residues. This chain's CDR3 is CATGGGAGEFF. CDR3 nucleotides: TGTGCCACCGGAGGGGGGGCTGGGGAGTTCTTC.

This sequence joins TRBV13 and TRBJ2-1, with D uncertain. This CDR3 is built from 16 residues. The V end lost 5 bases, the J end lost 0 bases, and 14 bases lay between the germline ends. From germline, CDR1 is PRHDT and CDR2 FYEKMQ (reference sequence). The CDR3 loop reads CASSVAVRTSYNEQFF. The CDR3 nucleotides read TGTGCCAGCAGCGTAGCTGTGCGGACCTCCTACAATGAGCAGTTCTTC.

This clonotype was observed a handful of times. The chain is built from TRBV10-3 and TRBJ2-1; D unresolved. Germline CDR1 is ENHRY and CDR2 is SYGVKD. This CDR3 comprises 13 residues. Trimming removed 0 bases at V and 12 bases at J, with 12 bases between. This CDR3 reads CAISESINSRQFF. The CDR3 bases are TGTGCCATCAGTGAGTCAATTAACTCTAGGCAGTTCTTC.

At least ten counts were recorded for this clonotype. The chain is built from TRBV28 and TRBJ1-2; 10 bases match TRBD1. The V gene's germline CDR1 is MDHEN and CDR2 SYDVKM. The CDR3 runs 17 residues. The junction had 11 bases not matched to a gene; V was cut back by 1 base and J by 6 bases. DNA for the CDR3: TGTGCCAGCAGTTTATTGGGGGAAGGGGACAGGGGACATGGCTACACCTTC. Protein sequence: CASSLLGEGDRGHGYTF.

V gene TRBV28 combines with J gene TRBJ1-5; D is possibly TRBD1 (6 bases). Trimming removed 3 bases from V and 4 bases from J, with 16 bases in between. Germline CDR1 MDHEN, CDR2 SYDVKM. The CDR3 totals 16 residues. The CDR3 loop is CASSFLLQGGNQPQHF. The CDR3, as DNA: TGTGCCAGCAGTTTCCTGCTACAGGGAGGGAATCAGCCCCAGCATTTT.